The present T cell receptor beta chain was sequenced within a study of OX40 agonist ivuxolimab in advanced cancers. Study background: Every 2 weeks, patients received ivuxolimab intravenously, dosed at 0.01 to 10 mg/kg. Three patients got partial responses; one had hepatocellular carcinoma and two had cutaneous melanoma.

Study results and limitations: Mean expanded clone counts were higher in CD8+ than CD4+ T cells.

With respect to this clone: Its target is unknown.

The CDR3 loop spans 14 amino acids. The germline V gene has CDR1 MNHEY and CDR2 SVGAGI. V lost 4 bases and J lost 4, with 13 bases in between. The data were produced by immunoSEQ multiplex PCR, yet TCRdb's version contains in-frame clones alone and is incomplete. The profile shows 94,000 or so clones, approximately 81% of them singletons. The sample here was CD4+ or CD8+ T cells sorted from blood, taken in a trial of the OX40 agonist ivuxolimab. The chain uses TRBV6-5 and TRBJ2-5, with TRBD1 as a possible D gene (5 bases). This receptor was obtained from an adult with an advanced solid tumor such as melanoma, head and neck, liver or kidney cancer. The CDR3 here is CASSFAGISETQYF. The CDR3 bases are TGTGCCAGCAGTTTCGCAGGGATCTCAGAGACCCAGTACTTC.